Below are 19 T cell receptor beta chains sequenced from a single sample in a study of T-cell reconstitution after alpha-beta-depleted transplantation in children. Unique molecular identifiers were used to barcode this TCRbeta library. TCRdb independently ran MiXCR on the PCR reads; one entry per CDR3 protein. This sample has around 600,000 distinct CDR3 sequences, with 23% found just once. The sequenced sample was PBMCs, mostly from graft donor cells, obtained 360 days after TCRalphabeta/CD19-depleted stem cell transplant. All receptors derive from a boy in the first two years of life who had a stem cell transplant for acute myeloid leukemia, so the T cells may come from the graft donor.

The V gene is TRBV20-1, the J gene TRBJ2-1; the match to TRBD2 covers 11 bases. J was trimmed by 0 bases and V by 3 bases; bases with no gene match: 10. Germline loops: CDR1 DFQATT, CDR2 SNEGSKA (reference sequence). The CDR3 runs 18 residues. As DNA, the CDR3 is TGCAGTGCTAGGAGGCTAGCGGGGGGTACGAGCTCCTACAATGAGCAGTTCTTC. Translation: CSARRLAGGTSSYNEQFF.

The chain carries TRBV7-9 and TRBJ2-1; D unresolved. The CDR3 has 12 amino acids. Trimming left V 4 bases short and J 6 bases short, with 7 bases between. The germline V gene has CDR1 SEHNR and CDR2 FQNEAQ (reference sequence). The CDR3 DNA sequence: TGTGCCAGCAGCTATACGCTCAATGAGCAGTTCTTC. The encoded protein is CASSYTLNEQFF. The full variable domain, rest sourced from reference TRBV7-9 and TRBJ2-1, is DTGVSQNPRHKITKRGQNVTFRCDPISEHNRLYWYRQTLGQGPEFLTYFQNEAQLEKSRLLSDRFSAERPKGSFSTLEIQRTEQGDSAMYLCASSYTLNEQFFGPGTRLTVL.

This clonotype was observed a handful of times. The rearrangement uses TRBV11-1 and TRBJ2-7; 9 nucleotides line up with TRBD2. After removal of 2 bases from V and 2 bases from J, the junction contained 7 bases not matched to a gene. From germline, CDR1 is SGHAT and CDR2 FQDESV (reference sequence). The CDR3 covers 16 residues. CDR3 in amino acids: CASSLSLAGLPYEQYF. In DNA, the CDR3 is TGTGCCAGCAGCTTAAGCCTAGCGGGACTTCCCTACGAGCAGTACTTC.

This clonotype showed up just a few times. The V call is TRBV6-1, the J call TRBJ2-1, with 7 bases identical to TRBD2. CDR1 MNHNS and CDR2 SASEGT come from the germline V gene. There are 18 residues in the CDR3. V shed 2 bases, J shed 5 bases, and the junction held 15 bases outside the gene matches. The CDR3 sequence: CASSEKYWSGGPDNEQFF. The CDR3 nucleotides read TGTGCCAGCAGTGAAAAATATTGGTCGGGGGGACCAGACAATGAGCAGTTCTTC.

This clonotype was seen ten or more times. V is TRBV27 and J is TRBJ1-1; a weak D match, TRBD1 (5 bases). Germline CDR1 and CDR2: MNHEY and SMNVEV (reference sequence). This CDR3 spans 15 amino acids. With 4 bases removed from V and 8 bases from J, the gap between germline ends came to 20 bases. The CDR3 here is CASSSDGGWLGEAFF. For the CDR3, the DNA is TGTGCCAGCAGTTCCGACGGGGGTTGGCTTGGAGAAGCTTTCTTT.

This clonotype was detected once. The rearrangement links TRBV28 to TRBJ2-2, with 11 bases aligning to TRBD1. V lost 3 bases and J lost 4; bases outside the gene matches: 7. The CDR3 has 17 residues. Germline CDR1 is MDHEN and CDR2 is SYDVKM. For the CDR3, the DNA is TGTGCCAGCAGTTTTAGGACAGGGGGCATCGGCACCGGGGAGCTGTTTTTT. It translates to CASSFRTGGIGTGELFF.

The CDR3 DNA is TGTGCCAGCAGTTTAATCGGCAGCACCTACGAGCAGTACGTC. Its translation: CASSLIGSTYEQYV. The V and J genes are TRBV28 and TRBJ2-7; D unresolved. V dropped 2 bases and J dropped 2 bases, with 10 bases sitting between them. There are 14 residues in the CDR3. Per germline, CDR1 MDHEN and CDR2 SYDVKM.

The sample holds a few counts of this clonotype. This rearrangement joins TRBV12-3 or TRBV12-4 to TRBJ1-1; D gene uncertain. The CDR3 loop spans 13 amino acids. V dropped 6 bases and J dropped 4 bases, with 12 bases sitting between them. CDR3 DNA sequence: TGTGCCAGCAGCCCAGCAGCCCGCACTGAAGCTTTCTTT. Translated, it gives CASSPAARTEAFF.

The V and J genes are TRBV6-5 and TRBJ2-4; D tentatively fits TRBD1 or TRBD2 (7 bases each). Deletions cut 2 bases from V and 5 bases from J, with 13 bases between. This CDR3 contains 15 residues. The germline CDR1 and CDR2 sequences are MNHEY and SVGAGI. The CDR3: CASSYAGGDQNIQYF. The CDR3 coding sequence is TGTGCCAGCAGTTACGCAGGGGGGGACCAAAACATTCAGTACTTC.

This clonotype was detected a few times. The chain is built from TRBV29-1 and TRBJ2-3; D possibly uses TRBD1 or TRBD2 (6 bases each). The CDR3 loop spans 15 amino acids. With 3 bases removed from V and 2 bases from J, the gap between germline ends came to 15 bases. Germline lookup yields CDR1 SQVTM and CDR2 ANQGSEA. CDR3 nucleotides: TGCAGCGTTGACGAGACGGGGGCCTACACAGATACGCAGTATTTT. It encodes CSVDETGAYTDTQYF.

The chain joins TRBV12-3 or TRBV12-4 to TRBJ1-1; D is uncertain. The CDR3 is 13 residues long. Trimming removed 8 bases from V and 1 base from J, with 11 bases in between. The CDR3 DNA follows: TGTGCCAGCTCAGCAAGGAGGAACACTGAAGCTTTCTTT. Residues: CASSARRNTEAFF.

This chain joins TRBV9 and TRBJ2-1, with D possibly being TRBD1 (6 bases). Germline V gene lookup returns CDR1 SGDLS and CDR2 YYNGEE. The CDR3 has 16 residues. The germline V and J ends were trimmed by 2 bases and 0 bases, with 12 bases remaining between them. The CDR3 is CASSVWGQSSYNEQFF. CDR3 in DNA: TGTGCCAGCAGCGTTTGGGGACAAAGCTCCTACAATGAGCAGTTCTTC.

The chain is built from TRBV7-2 and TRBJ2-3; possible D gene TRBD2, 6 bases. The V end lost 0 bases, the J end lost 0 bases, and 10 bases lay between the germline ends. The CDR3 extends over 16 amino acids. Germline-derived CDR1 and CDR2 are SGHTA and FQGNSA. The CDR3 DNA is TGTGCCAGCAGCTTAGCGGGGACTTCTAGCACAGATACGCAGTATTTT. Encoded protein: CASSLAGTSSTDTQYF.

This clonotype was seen at least ten times. This CDR3 reads CASRLSARSNYGYTF. The CDR3 DNA follows: TGTGCCAGCAGGCTGTCTGCAAGGTCTAACTATGGCTACACCTTC. The chain employs TRBV12-3 or TRBV12-4 and TRBJ1-2; D is ambiguous. Trimming stripped 6 bases from V and 0 bases from J, with 14 bases between. The CDR3 sequence is 15 residues long.

There are many counts of this clonotype. The chain couples TRBV7-7 to TRBJ2-1; D unclear. Germline V gene data show CDR1 as SSHAT and CDR2 as FNYEAQ (reference sequence). V was clipped by 5 bases and J by 3 bases, with 14 bases between them. This CDR3 is built from 15 residues. CDR3: CASSLGVGGYNEQFF. CDR3 DNA sequence: TGTGCCAGCAGCCTTGGGGTAGGCGGCTACAATGAGCAGTTCTTC.

The genes are TRBV29-1 and TRBJ1-4; D perhaps matches TRBD1 (5 bases). Germline V gene lookup returns CDR1 SQVTM and CDR2 ANQGSEA. Between the trimmed V and J ends, which lost 4 bases and 0 bases, there was a span of 12 bases. The CDR3 covers 15 residues. CDR3 in amino acids: CSVVGVGATNEKLFF. In nucleotides, the CDR3 is TGCAGCGTTGTAGGGGTCGGAGCAACTAATGAAAAACTGTTTTTT.

This clonotype was seen at least ten times. CDR3 protein: CASSGQRTDTQYF. In nucleotides, the CDR3 is TGTGCCAGCAGCGGGCAGCGCACAGATACGCAGTATTTT. V is TRBV6-6 and J is TRBJ2-3; D is undetermined. V shed 6 bases and J shed 1 base, with 8 bases lying between them. CDR3 length equals 13 residues. Germline CDR1 and CDR2: MNHNY and SVGAGI (reference sequence).

In this sample, this clonotype turned up many times. The V call is TRBV29-1, the J call TRBJ2-5, with D tentatively TRBD2 (5 bases). V was clipped by 7 bases and J by 0 bases, with 15 bases between them. The V gene's germline CDR1 is SQVTM and CDR2 ANQGSEA. The length of the CDR3 is 14 residues. The CDR3 is CSGSNGRYQETQYF. The CDR3 nucleotides are TGCAGCGGCTCTAATGGGAGATACCAAGAGACCCAGTACTTC.

This clonotype was seen more than once but under ten times. J is TRBJ1-1 and V is TRBV5-1; the D gene is possibly TRBD1 (5 bases). The CDR3 has 13 amino acids. Per germline, CDR1 SGHRS and CDR2 YFSETQ. Trimming stripped 4 bases from V and 5 bases from J, with 12 bases between. CDR3 protein: CASSDWGGTEAFF. The CDR3 nucleotides are TGCGCCAGCAGCGATTGGGGGGGAACTGAAGCTTTCTTT.